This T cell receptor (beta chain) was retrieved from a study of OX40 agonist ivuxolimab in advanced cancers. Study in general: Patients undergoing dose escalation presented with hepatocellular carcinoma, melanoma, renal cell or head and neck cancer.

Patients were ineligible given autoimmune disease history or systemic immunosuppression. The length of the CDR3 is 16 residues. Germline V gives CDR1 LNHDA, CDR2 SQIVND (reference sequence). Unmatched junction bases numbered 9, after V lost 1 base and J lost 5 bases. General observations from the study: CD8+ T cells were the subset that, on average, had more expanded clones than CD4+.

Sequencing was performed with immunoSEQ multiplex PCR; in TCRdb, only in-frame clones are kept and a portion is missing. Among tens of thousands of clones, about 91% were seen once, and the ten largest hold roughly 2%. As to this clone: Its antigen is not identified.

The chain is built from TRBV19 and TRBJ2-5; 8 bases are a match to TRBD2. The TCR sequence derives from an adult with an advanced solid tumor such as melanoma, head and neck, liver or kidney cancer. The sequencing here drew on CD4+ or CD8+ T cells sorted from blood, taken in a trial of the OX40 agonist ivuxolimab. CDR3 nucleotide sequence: TGTGCCAGTAGTATAGCCACGGCGGGGGGTTTTGAGACCCAGTACTTC. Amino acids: CASSIATAGGFETQYF. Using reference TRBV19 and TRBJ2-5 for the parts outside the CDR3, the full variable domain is DGGITQSPKYLFRKEGQNVTLSCEQNLNHDAMYWYRQDPGQGLRLIYYSQIVNDFQKGDIAEGYSVSREKKESFPLTVTSAQKNPTAFYLCASSIATAGGFETQYFGPGTRLLVL.